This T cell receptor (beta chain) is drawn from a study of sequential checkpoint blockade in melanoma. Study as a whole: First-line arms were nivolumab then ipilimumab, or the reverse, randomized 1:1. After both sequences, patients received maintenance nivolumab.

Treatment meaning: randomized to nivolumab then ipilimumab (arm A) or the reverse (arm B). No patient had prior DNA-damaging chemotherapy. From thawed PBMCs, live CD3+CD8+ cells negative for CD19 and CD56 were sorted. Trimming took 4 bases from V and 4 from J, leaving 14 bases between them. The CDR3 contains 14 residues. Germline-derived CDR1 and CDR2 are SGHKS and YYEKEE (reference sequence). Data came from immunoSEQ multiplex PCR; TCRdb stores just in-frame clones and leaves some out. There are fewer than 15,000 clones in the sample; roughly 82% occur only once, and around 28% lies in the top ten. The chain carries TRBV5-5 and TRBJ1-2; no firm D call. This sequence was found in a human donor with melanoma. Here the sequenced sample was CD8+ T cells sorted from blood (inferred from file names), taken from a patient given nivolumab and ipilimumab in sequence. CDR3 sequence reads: CASSPSDGFYGYTF. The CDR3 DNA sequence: TGTGCCAGCAGCCCGAGCGACGGCTTCTATGGCTACACCTTC.